This T cell receptor beta chain appears in the sequencing data of a study of blood T cell repertoires in COVID-19. For the study at large: Specimens from acute and convalescent COVID-19 originated in the United States, Italy and Spain. From T cells, B-cell-depleted T cells, or PBMCs came the material, which was cDNA or gDNA.

Authors' analysis steps: Nucleated cell counts were estimated from reference gene primer amplification. Some clones are missing from TCRdb's copy, which holds only in-frame ones; the method was immunoSEQ multiplex PCR. D and trimming come from the DNA, and the V and J calls and clone size come from that table. The sample yields some 250,000 clones, over 65% seen once. V dropped 0 bases and J dropped 2; count of bases not matched to a gene: 2. Germline V gene sequence: CDR1 SGHDT, CDR2 YYEEEE. The CDR3 length is 15 residues. The genes are TRBV5-6 and TRBJ2-3, with 8 nucleotides matching TRBD1. Sequencing used peripheral blood. This TCR came from an elderly woman with acute or convalescent COVID-19. Here the CDR3 DNA reads TGTGCCAGCAGCTTGGGACAGGGGCCCACAGATACGCAGTATTTT. The encoded protein is CASSLGQGPTDTQYF.